This entry concerns a single T cell receptor beta chain. One end of the junction varies from germline; a read error may be responsible. Authors' processing steps: How many nucleated cells were present was estimated from reference gene primer amplification. Assay used: immunoSEQ multiplex PCR; TCRdb lists only in-frame clones, some missing. V, J and clone size derive from that table, while D and trimming were established from the DNA sequence. The table shows tens of thousands of clones, with around 85% occurring only once. In Seattle, patients joined the study during active infection and were tracked longitudinally. The sample is drawn from a study of blood T cell repertoires in COVID-19. Germline V CDR1 and CDR2: MNHNS, SASEGT. The CDR3 spans 12 residues.

The sequenced material came from peripheral blood. This receptor was obtained from a woman aged 80 or older with COVID-19, enrolled during active disease. V is TRBV6-1 and J is TRBJ2-5; 10 bases agree with TRBD1. The CDR3 here is CASSEGWTGGDF. The CDR3 DNA follows: TGTGCCAGCAGTGAAGGATGGACAGGGGGGGACTTC.